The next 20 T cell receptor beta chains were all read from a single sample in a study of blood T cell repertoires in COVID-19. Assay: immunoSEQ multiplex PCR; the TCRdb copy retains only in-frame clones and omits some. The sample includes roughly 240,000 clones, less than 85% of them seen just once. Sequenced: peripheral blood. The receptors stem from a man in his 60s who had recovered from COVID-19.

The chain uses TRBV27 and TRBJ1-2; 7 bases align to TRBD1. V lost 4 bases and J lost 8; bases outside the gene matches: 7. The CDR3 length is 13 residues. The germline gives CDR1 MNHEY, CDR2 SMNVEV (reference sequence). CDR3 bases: TGTGCCAGCAGTTCCACATACAGGGGCGGCTACACCTTC. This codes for CASSSTYRGGYTF.

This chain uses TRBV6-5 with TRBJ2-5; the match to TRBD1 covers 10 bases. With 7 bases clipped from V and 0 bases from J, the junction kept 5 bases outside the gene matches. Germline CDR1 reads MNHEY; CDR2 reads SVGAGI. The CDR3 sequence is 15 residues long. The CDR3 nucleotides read TGTGCCAGCATCTCGGACAGGGGGTACCAAGAGACCCAGTACTTC. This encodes CASISDRGYQETQYF.

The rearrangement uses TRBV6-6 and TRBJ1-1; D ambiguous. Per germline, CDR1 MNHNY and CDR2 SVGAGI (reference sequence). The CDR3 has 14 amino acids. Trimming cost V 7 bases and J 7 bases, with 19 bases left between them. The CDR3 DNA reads TGTGCCAGCACCGAATTAACATCCCGGGGTGAAGCTTTCTTT. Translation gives CASTELTSRGEAFF.

CDR3 amino acids: CASRAGAGGYTF. CDR3 coding DNA: TGTGCCAGCAGAGCAGGGGCGGGTGGCTACACCTTC. The chain combines TRBV28 with TRBJ1-2; tentatively, D is TRBD1 (6 bases). CDR3 length: 12 residues. Trimming took off 6 bases at V and 7 bases at J, with 12 bases between the two ends. Per the germline V gene, CDR1 is MDHEN and CDR2 is SYDVKM.

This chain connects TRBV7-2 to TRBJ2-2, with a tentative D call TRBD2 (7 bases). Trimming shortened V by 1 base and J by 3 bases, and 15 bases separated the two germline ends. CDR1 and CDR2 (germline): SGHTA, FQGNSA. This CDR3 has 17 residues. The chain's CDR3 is CASSLGPGGPYTGELFF. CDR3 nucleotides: TGTGCCAGCAGCTTAGGACCCGGGGGGCCCTACACCGGGGAGCTGTTTTTT.

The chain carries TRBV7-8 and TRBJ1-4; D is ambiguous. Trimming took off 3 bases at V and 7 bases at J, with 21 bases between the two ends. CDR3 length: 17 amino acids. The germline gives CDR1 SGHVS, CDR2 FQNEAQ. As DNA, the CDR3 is TGTGCCAGCAGCTTCAGCCAAGGCGGAATCAATCGTGAAAAACTGTTTTTT. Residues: CASSFSQGGINREKLFF.

The CDR3 here is CASIKRGGPLGETQYF. The CDR3 nucleotides are TGTGCCAGCATTAAGCGGGGGGGACCGTTGGGAGAGACCCAGTACTTC. V gene TRBV2 combines with J gene TRBJ2-5; 10 nucleotides align to TRBD2. CDR1 SNHLY and CDR2 FYNNEI come from the germline V gene. This CDR3 contains 16 residues. Germline trimming cut 7 bases from V and 4 bases from J; bases unmatched to any gene: 12.

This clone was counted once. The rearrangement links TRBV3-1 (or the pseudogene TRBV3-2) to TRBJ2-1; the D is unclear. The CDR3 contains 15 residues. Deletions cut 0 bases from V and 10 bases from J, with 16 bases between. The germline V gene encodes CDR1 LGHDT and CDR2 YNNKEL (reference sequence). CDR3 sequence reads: CASSQDNRWLGEQFF. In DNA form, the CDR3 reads TGTGCCAGCAGCCAAGATAATAGGTGGCTAGGCGAGCAGTTCTTC.

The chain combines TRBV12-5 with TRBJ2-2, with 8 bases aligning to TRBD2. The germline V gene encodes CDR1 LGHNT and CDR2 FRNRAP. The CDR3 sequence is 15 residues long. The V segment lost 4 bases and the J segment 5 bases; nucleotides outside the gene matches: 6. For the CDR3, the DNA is TGTGCTAGTGGTTCCTCCGGGGGGGGAACCGGGGAGCTGTTTTTT. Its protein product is CASGSSGGGTGELFF.

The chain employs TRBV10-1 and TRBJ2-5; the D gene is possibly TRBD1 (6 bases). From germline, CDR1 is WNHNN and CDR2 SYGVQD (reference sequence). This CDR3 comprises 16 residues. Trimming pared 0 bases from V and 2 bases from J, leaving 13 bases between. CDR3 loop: CASSESADRRQETQYF. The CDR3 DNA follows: TGCGCCAGCAGTGAGTCGGCAGACAGGAGACAAGAGACCCAGTACTTC.

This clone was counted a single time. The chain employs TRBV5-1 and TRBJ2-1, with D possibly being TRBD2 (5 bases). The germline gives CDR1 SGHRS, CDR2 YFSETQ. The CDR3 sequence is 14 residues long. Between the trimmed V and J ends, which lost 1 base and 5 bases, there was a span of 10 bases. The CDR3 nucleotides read TGCGCCAGCAGCTTGTGGGAGTTAGACAATGAGCAGTTCTTC. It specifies CASSLWELDNEQFF.

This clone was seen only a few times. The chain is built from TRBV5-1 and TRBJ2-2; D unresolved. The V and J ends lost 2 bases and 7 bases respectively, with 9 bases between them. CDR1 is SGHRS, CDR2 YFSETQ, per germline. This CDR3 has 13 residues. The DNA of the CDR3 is TGCGCCAGCAGCTTACGTAGAAGCGGGGAGCTGTTTTTT. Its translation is CASSLRRSGELFF.

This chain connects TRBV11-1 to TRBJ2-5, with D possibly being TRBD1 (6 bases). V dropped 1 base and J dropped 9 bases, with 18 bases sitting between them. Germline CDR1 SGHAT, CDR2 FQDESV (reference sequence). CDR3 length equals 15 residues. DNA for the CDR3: TGTGCCAGCAGCTTAGAGGCGACAGGTTGGCGGCCCCAGTACTTC. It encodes CASSLEATGWRPQYF.

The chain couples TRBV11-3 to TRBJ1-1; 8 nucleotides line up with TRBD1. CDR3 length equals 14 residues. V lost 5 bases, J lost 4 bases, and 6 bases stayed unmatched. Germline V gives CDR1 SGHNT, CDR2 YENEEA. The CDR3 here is CASSPRQGSTEAFF. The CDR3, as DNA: TGTGCCAGCAGCCCCCGACAGGGGAGCACTGAAGCTTTCTTT.

CDR3 protein: CASHSASGANVLTF. CDR3 coding DNA: TGCGCCAGCCACTCCGCGTCTGGGGCCAACGTCCTGACTTTC. The chain is built from TRBV5-1 and TRBJ2-6; D unclear. V gave up 7 bases and J gave up 1 base, with 9 bases separating them. Germline V gives CDR1 SGHRS, CDR2 YFSETQ. This CDR3 comprises 14 residues.

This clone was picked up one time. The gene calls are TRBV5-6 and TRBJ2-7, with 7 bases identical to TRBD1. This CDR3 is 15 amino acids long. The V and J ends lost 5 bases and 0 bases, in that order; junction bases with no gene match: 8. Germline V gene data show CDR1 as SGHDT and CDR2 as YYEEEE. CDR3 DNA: TGTGCCAGCAGTTCGGATTACAGGGGCTCCTACGAGCAGTACTTC. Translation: CASSSDYRGSYEQYF.

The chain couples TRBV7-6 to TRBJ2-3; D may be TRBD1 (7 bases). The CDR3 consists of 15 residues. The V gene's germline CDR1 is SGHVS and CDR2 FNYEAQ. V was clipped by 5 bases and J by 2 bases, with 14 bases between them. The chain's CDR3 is CASSRGTDHTDTQYF. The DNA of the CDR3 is TGTGCCAGCAGCCGGGGGACAGATCACACAGATACGCAGTATTTT.

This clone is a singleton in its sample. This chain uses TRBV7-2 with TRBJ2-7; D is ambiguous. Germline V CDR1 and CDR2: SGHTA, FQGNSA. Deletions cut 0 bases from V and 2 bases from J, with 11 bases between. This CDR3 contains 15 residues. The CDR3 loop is CASSLAPGVAYEQYF. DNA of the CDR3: TGTGCCAGCAGCTTAGCTCCGGGTGTGGCCTACGAGCAGTACTTC.

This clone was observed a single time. CDR3 protein: CASSPRQGRANTEAFF. The DNA for the CDR3 is TGTGCCAGCTCACCAAGACAGGGAAGGGCGAACACTGAAGCTTTCTTT. This chain connects TRBV18 to TRBJ1-1, with 7 positions matching TRBD1. The CDR3 runs 16 residues. V shed 2 bases and J 1 base; nucleotides not matched to a gene: 7. Germline CDR1 KGHSH, CDR2 LQKENI.

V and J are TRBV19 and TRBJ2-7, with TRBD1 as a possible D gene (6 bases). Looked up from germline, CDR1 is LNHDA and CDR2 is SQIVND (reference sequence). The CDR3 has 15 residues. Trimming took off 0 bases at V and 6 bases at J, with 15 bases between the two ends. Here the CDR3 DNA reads TGTGCCAGTAGTATAGATCGCAGGGGCATTACCGAGCAGTACTTC. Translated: CASSIDRRGITEQYF. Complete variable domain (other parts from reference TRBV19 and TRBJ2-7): DGGITQSPKYLFRKEGQNVTLSCEQNLNHDAMYWYRQDPGQGLRLIYYSQIVNDFQKGDIAEGYSVSREKKESFPLTVTSAQKNPTAFYLCASSIDRRGITEQYFGPGTRLTVT.